The rows below give T cell receptor beta chains drawn from one sample of a study of control samples from healthy donors and cancer patients. The table came from immunoSEQ multiplex PCR; TCRdb's copy has only in-frame clones and leaves some out. The sample carries some 96,000 clones, approximately 93% recorded once. The sample comprised blood. The receptor source for this set is a man between 18 and 35 years old in good health. Both conserved end residues are part of each CDR3. The order of the fields is V gene, clone size, J gene, D gene, CDR3 protein, CDR3 DNA. A D gene is named only where the DNA matches it firmly. Rows give clone size only sometimes, using once, few, many, or a class for an expanded clone.

v_gene: TRBV7-2; abundance: -; j_gene: TRBJ2-7; d_gene: -; CDR3aa: CASSLASGSSYEQYF; CDR3nt: TGTGCCAGCAGCTTAGCGTCAGGGAGCTCCTACGAGCAGTACTTC
v_gene: TRBV4-2; abundance: -; j_gene: TRBJ2-6; d_gene: TRBD2; CDR3aa: CASSTGTSISGANVLTF; CDR3nt: TGTGCCAGCAGTACCGGGACTAGTATCTCTGGGGCCAACGTCCTGACTTTC
v_gene: TRBV7-9; abundance: -; j_gene: TRBJ1-5; d_gene: TRBD1; CDR3aa: CASSRQGGLMNQPQHF; CDR3nt: TGTGCCAGCAGCCGACAGGGGGGACTAATGAATCAGCCCCAGCATTTT
v_gene: TRBV7-6; abundance: -; j_gene: TRBJ1-4; d_gene: -; CDR3aa: CASSLVPQVPINEKLFF; CDR3nt: TGTGCCAGCAGCTTAGTACCCCAGGTCCCTATAAATGAAAAACTGTTTTTT
v_gene: TRBV4-2; abundance: -; j_gene: TRBJ1-2; d_gene: TRBD1; CDR3aa: CASKLQGTNGYTF; CDR3nt: TGTGCCAGCAAATTACAGGGGACTAATGGCTACACCTTC
v_gene: TRBV27; abundance: -; j_gene: TRBJ1-4; d_gene: -; CDR3aa: CASSLFQGYEPNEKLFF; CDR3nt: TGTGCCAGCAGTTTATTCCAGGGTTATGAACCGAATGAAAAACTGTTTTTT
v_gene: TRBV6-1; abundance: -; j_gene: TRBJ1-5; d_gene: -; CDR3aa: CASSERGDGNQPQHF; CDR3nt: TGTGCCAGCAGTGAAAGGGGCGACGGCAATCAGCCCCAGCATTTT
v_gene: TRBV6-2/TRBV6-3; abundance: -; j_gene: TRBJ2-2; d_gene: TRBD2; CDR3aa: CASSYPGGRYTGELFF; CDR3nt: TGTGCCAGCAGTTACCCTGGCGGGAGATACACCGGGGAGCTGTTTTTT
v_gene: TRBV3-1/TRBV3-2; abundance: -; j_gene: TRBJ1-4; d_gene: -; CDR3aa: CASSQALQGWEKLFF; CDR3nt: TGTGCCAGCAGCCAAGCCCTACAGGGTTGGGAAAAACTGTTTTTT
v_gene: TRBV7-9; abundance: -; j_gene: TRBJ1-1; d_gene: -; CDR3aa: CASTLQGNTEAFF; CDR3nt: TGTGCCAGCACGCTACAGGGAAACACTGAAGCTTTCTTT
v_gene: TRBV9; abundance: -; j_gene: TRBJ2-1; d_gene: TRBD2; CDR3aa: CASSARTENKPSGRNEQFF; CDR3nt: TGTGCCAGCAGCGCGCGTACAGAAAACAAGCCTAGCGGGAGGAATGAGCAGTTCTTC
v_gene: TRBV7-2; abundance: -; j_gene: TRBJ1-6; d_gene: -; CDR3aa: CASSPSPGSPLHF; CDR3nt: TGTGCCAGCAGCCCCTCTCCGGGGTCACCCCTCCACTTT
v_gene: TRBV27; abundance: -; j_gene: TRBJ2-1; d_gene: TRBD2; CDR3aa: CASSLSTGTSGYNEQFF; CDR3nt: TGTGCCAGCAGTTTATCGACCGGGACTAGCGGGTACAATGAGCAGTTCTTC
v_gene: TRBV7-9; abundance: -; j_gene: TRBJ2-7; d_gene: -; CDR3aa: CASSLKGEGAYEQYF; CDR3nt: TGTGCCAGCAGCTTAAAAGGAGAGGGGGCCTACGAGCAGTACTTC
v_gene: TRBV3-1/TRBV3-2; abundance: -; j_gene: TRBJ1-1; d_gene: TRBD1; CDR3aa: CASSPRDRKVEAFF; CDR3nt: TGTGCCAGCAGCCCCCGGGACAGGAAAGTTGAAGCTTTCTTT
v_gene: TRBV27; abundance: -; j_gene: TRBJ2-1; d_gene: -; CDR3aa: CASSHKGYNEQFF; CDR3nt: TGTGCCAGCAGCCATAAGGGGTACAATGAGCAGTTCTTC
v_gene: TRBV5-6; abundance: -; j_gene: TRBJ2-5; d_gene: -; CDR3aa: CASSLSSRGRETQYF; CDR3nt: TGTGCCAGCAGCTTGAGTAGCCGGGGACGAGAGACCCAGTACTTC
v_gene: TRBV27; abundance: -; j_gene: TRBJ2-7; d_gene: TRBD2; CDR3aa: CASSPGLATYEQYF; CDR3nt: TGTGCCAGCAGCCCGGGACTAGCAACCTACGAGCAGTACTTC
v_gene: TRBV5-6; abundance: -; j_gene: TRBJ2-7; d_gene: -; CDR3aa: CASSPWVRGVTYEQYF; CDR3nt: TGTGCCAGCAGCCCATGGGTACGCGGGGTAACCTACGAGCAGTACTTC
v_gene: TRBV25-1; abundance: -; j_gene: TRBJ2-7; d_gene: TRBD2; CDR3aa: CASDHGRTYEQYF; CDR3nt: TGTGCCAGCGACCACGGGAGGACCTACGAGCAGTACTTC
v_gene: TRBV6-5; abundance: -; j_gene: TRBJ1-5; d_gene: TRBD1; CDR3aa: CASSLGTGFNQPQHF; CDR3nt: TGTGCCAGCAGTTTGGGGACAGGTTTCAATCAGCCCCAGCATTTT
v_gene: TRBV27; abundance: -; j_gene: TRBJ2-1; d_gene: -; CDR3aa: CASSLRTNLRDEQFF; CDR3nt: TGTGCCAGCAGTTTAAGGACGAACCTTCGGGATGAGCAGTTCTTC
v_gene: TRBV7-9; abundance: -; j_gene: TRBJ1-1; d_gene: -; CDR3aa: CASSLKGRTEAFF; CDR3nt: TGTGCCAGCAGCTTAAAGGGTCGGACTGAAGCTTTCTTT
v_gene: TRBV5-5; abundance: -; j_gene: TRBJ1-1; d_gene: -; CDR3aa: CASRERVTLAEAFF; CDR3nt: TGTGCCAGCAGGGAAAGGGTAACCCTCGCTGAAGCTTTCTTT
v_gene: TRBV6-5; abundance: -; j_gene: TRBJ1-5; d_gene: -; CDR3aa: CASSRATDYQHF; CDR3nt: TGTGCCAGCAGTCGGGCGACAGACTACCAGCATTTT
v_gene: TRBV15; abundance: -; j_gene: TRBJ1-4; d_gene: -; CDR3aa: CATSYWELPEKLFF; CDR3nt: TGTGCCACCAGCTATTGGGAGCTCCCGGAAAAACTGTTTTTT
v_gene: TRBV29-1; abundance: -; j_gene: TRBJ1-2; d_gene: TRBD1; CDR3aa: CSVEGTVDYGYTF; CDR3nt: TGCAGCGTTGAGGGGACAGTGGACTATGGCTACACCTTC
v_gene: TRBV5-4; abundance: -; j_gene: TRBJ2-2; d_gene: -; CDR3aa: CASSLNTGELFF; CDR3nt: TGTGCCAGCAGCTTAAACACCGGGGAGCTGTTTTTT
v_gene: TRBV7-2; abundance: -; j_gene: TRBJ1-1; d_gene: -; CDR3aa: CASSLLVGGNTEAFF; CDR3nt: TGTGCCAGCAGCTTATTGGTTGGGGGGAACACTGAAGCTTTCTTT
v_gene: TRBV9; abundance: -; j_gene: TRBJ2-2; d_gene: -; CDR3aa: CASSENTGELFF; CDR3nt: TGTGCCAGCAGCGAGAACACCGGGGAGCTGTTTTTT
v_gene: TRBV7-2; abundance: -; j_gene: TRBJ1-2; d_gene: TRBD1; CDR3aa: CASSLVDRAYGYTF; CDR3nt: TGTGCCAGCAGCTTAGTCGACAGGGCCTATGGCTACACCTTC
v_gene: TRBV27; abundance: once; j_gene: TRBJ1-1; d_gene: TRBD1; CDR3aa: CASSSTGQGEAFF; CDR3nt: TGTGCCAGCTCCTCTACGGGACAGGGTGAAGCTTTCTTT
v_gene: TRBV6-2/TRBV6-3; abundance: -; j_gene: TRBJ1-1; d_gene: TRBD1; CDR3aa: CASSYVGQGFLDTEAFF; CDR3nt: TGTGCCAGCAGTTACGTGGGACAGGGGTTTTTGGACACTGAAGCTTTCTTT
v_gene: TRBV6-6; abundance: -; j_gene: TRBJ1-2; d_gene: -; CDR3aa: CASSFGGRGSYGYTF; CDR3nt: TGTGCCAGCAGTTTTGGGGGCAGGGGTAGCTATGGCTACACCTTC
v_gene: TRBV2; abundance: -; j_gene: TRBJ1-5; d_gene: TRBD1; CDR3aa: CASSPTGTAFNQPQHF; CDR3nt: TGTGCCAGCAGTCCTACCGGGACAGCTTTCAATCAGCCCCAGCATTTT
v_gene: TRBV4-1; abundance: -; j_gene: TRBJ1-1; d_gene: -; CDR3aa: CASSPSPTAAAGAFF; CDR3nt: TGCGCCAGCAGCCCTTCCCCTACCGCTGCGGCGGGAGCTTTCTTT
v_gene: TRBV29-1; abundance: -; j_gene: TRBJ2-7; d_gene: -; CDR3aa: CSGSDTSSYEQYF; CDR3nt: TGCAGCGGATCGGACACAAGCTCCTACGAGCAGTACTTC
v_gene: TRBV4-2; abundance: once; j_gene: TRBJ2-1; d_gene: TRBD2; CDR3aa: CASSQESGGAGNSYNEQFF; CDR3nt: TGTGCCAGCAGCCAAGAGTCCGGTGGAGCGGGGAACTCCTACAATGAGCAGTTCTTC
v_gene: TRBV11-2; abundance: -; j_gene: TRBJ2-7; d_gene: -; CDR3aa: CASRYGGYEQYF; CDR3nt: TGTGCCAGCAGGTATGGGGGCTACGAGCAGTACTTC
v_gene: TRBV7-9; abundance: -; j_gene: TRBJ1-1; d_gene: -; CDR3aa: CASSLVEAFF; CDR3nt: TGTGCCAGCAGCTTAGTGGAAGCTTTCTTT
v_gene: TRBV7-9; abundance: -; j_gene: TRBJ1-5; d_gene: -; CDR3aa: CASSLYNSNQPQHF; CDR3nt: TGTGCCAGCAGCTTATATAATAGCAATCAGCCCCAGCATTTT
v_gene: TRBV6-1; abundance: -; j_gene: TRBJ1-2; d_gene: -; CDR3aa: CASSEAHSIYYGYTF; CDR3nt: TGTGCCAGCAGTGAAGCCCACAGCATCTACTATGGCTACACCTTC
v_gene: TRBV18; abundance: -; j_gene: TRBJ2-7; d_gene: TRBD2; CDR3aa: CASSPRERSRYEQYF; CDR3nt: TGTGCCAGCTCACCGCGGGAGAGGAGTCGGTACGAGCAGTACTTC
v_gene: TRBV7-8; abundance: -; j_gene: TRBJ1-5; d_gene: -; CDR3aa: CASSLAVNSNQPQHF; CDR3nt: TGTGCCAGCAGCTTAGCAGTAAATAGCAATCAGCCCCAGCATTTT
v_gene: TRBV14; abundance: once; j_gene: TRBJ1-1; d_gene: TRBD1; CDR3aa: CASSGTAMNTEAFF; CDR3nt: TGTGCCAGCAGCGGGACAGCCATGAACACTGAAGCTTTCTTT
v_gene: TRBV15; abundance: -; j_gene: TRBJ1-2; d_gene: -; CDR3aa: CATSRGRDGSTNYGYTF; CDR3nt: TGTGCCACCAGCAGAGGCCGGGACGGAAGCACCAATTATGGCTACACCTTC
v_gene: TRBV6-1; abundance: -; j_gene: TRBJ1-2; d_gene: -; CDR3aa: CASSEVRSGYTF; CDR3nt: TGTGCCAGCAGTGAAGTGAGGTCTGGCTACACCTTC
v_gene: TRBV20-1; abundance: -; j_gene: TRBJ1-5; d_gene: -; CDR3aa: CSASGQGDQPQHF; CDR3nt: TGCAGTGCTAGTGGGCAGGGAGATCAGCCCCAGCATTTT
v_gene: TRBV9; abundance: -; j_gene: TRBJ1-2; d_gene: -; CDR3aa: CASGGPYGYTF; CDR3nt: TGTGCCAGCGGTGGCCCCTATGGCTACACCTTC
v_gene: TRBV6-6; abundance: -; j_gene: TRBJ1-1; d_gene: TRBD1; CDR3aa: CASTKGQGALGTEAFF; CDR3nt: TGTGCCAGCACCAAAGGACAGGGGGCCTTGGGTACTGAAGCTTTCTTT
v_gene: TRBV5-1; abundance: -; j_gene: TRBJ2-2; d_gene: -; CDR3aa: CASRDGDRNTGELFF; CDR3nt: TGCGCCAGCCGGGACGGGGACCGGAACACCGGGGAGCTGTTTTTT